Following are 5 T cell receptor beta chains from one sample sequenced in a study of blood T cell repertoires in COVID-19 (dated by TCRdb to the early 2020s). Preparation of the library involved the immunoSEQ multiplex PCR assay. Held by TCRdb, this immuneACCESS table contains in-frame sequences only and omits some clones. Under half of the omission traces to an unresolved V gene where checked; the cause of the rest is unknown. This sample has about 260,000 clones in its table, and roughly 90% of those were observed once. Over 0.55% of the sample comes from the top ten. Sequencing used peripheral blood. Every receptor here comes from a human donor in a cohort sampled during active COVID-19.

Written as DNA, the CDR3 is TGTGCCAGCAGCTATTCTGACACTGAAGCTTTCTTT. Translating gives CASSYSDTEAFF. This rearrangement joins TRBV3-1 (or the pseudogene TRBV3-2) to TRBJ1-1; D is unclear. The CDR3 spans 12 residues. The germline V gene encodes CDR1 LGHDT and CDR2 YNNKEL (reference sequence). V was trimmed by 5 bases and J by 3 bases, leaving 7 bases between them.

This rearrangement joins TRBV6-5 to TRBJ2-7; possibly TRBD1 for D (5 bases). Trimming removed 8 bases from V and 6 bases from J, with 14 bases in between. Per germline, CDR1 MNHEY and CDR2 SVGAGI. The CDR3 contains 12 residues. The CDR3 nucleotides read TGTGCCAGCCGCGAAAGGGGTGGCGAGCAGTACTTC. Protein: CASRERGGEQYF.

The rearrangement joins TRBV5-4 to TRBJ1-1, with 9 bases that match TRBD1. The trim removed 4 bases at V and 3 bases at J, leaving 7 bases unmatched. The V gene's germline CDR1 is SGHNT and CDR2 YYREEE (reference sequence). The CDR3 runs 15 residues. The CDR3 spells CASSPGQGRDTEAFF. The CDR3 nucleotides are TGTGCCAGCAGCCCAGGACAGGGGAGGGACACTGAAGCTTTCTTT.

This chain links TRBV9 with TRBJ2-7; 8 bases align to TRBD1. The J segment lost 0 bases and the V segment lost 3 bases, leaving 8 bases of the junction unmatched. The germline gives CDR1 SGDLS, CDR2 YYNGEE. The CDR3 is 16 residues long. DNA for the CDR3: TGTGCCAGCAGCGCCCGAGGGGACAGGAGCTCCTACGAGCAGTACTTC. Its protein is CASSARGDRSSYEQYF.

V usage is TRBV28 and J usage is TRBJ1-1; D not certain. The germline gives CDR1 MDHEN, CDR2 SYDVKM. This CDR3 comprises 12 residues. Trimming cost V 7 bases and J 1 base, with 7 bases left between them. The CDR3 sequence: CASTIPNTEAFF. CDR3 in DNA: TGTGCCAGCACCATCCCGAACACTGAAGCTTTCTTT.